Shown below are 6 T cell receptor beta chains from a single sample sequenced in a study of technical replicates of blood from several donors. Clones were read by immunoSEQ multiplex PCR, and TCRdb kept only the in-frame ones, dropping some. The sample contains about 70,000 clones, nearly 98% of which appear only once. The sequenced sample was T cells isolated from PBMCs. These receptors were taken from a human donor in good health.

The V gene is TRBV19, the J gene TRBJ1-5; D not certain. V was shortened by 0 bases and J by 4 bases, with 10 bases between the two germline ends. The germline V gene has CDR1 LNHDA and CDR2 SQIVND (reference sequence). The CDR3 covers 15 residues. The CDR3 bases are TGTGCCAGTAGTATAGACAGTAAAGTAAATCAGCCCCAGCATTTT. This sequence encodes CASSIDSKVNQPQHF.

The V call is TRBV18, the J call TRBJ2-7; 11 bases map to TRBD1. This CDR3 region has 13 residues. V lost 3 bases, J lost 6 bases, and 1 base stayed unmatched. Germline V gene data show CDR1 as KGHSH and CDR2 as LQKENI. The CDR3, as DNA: TGTGCCAGCTCACCGGGACAGGGGGGCGAGCAGTACTTC. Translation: CASSPGQGGEQYF.

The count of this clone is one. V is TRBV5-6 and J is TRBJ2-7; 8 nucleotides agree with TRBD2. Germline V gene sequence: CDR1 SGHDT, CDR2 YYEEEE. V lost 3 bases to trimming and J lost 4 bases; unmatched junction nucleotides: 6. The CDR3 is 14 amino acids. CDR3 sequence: CASSSALAEYEQYF. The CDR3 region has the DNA TGTGCCAGCAGCTCCGCACTAGCGGAATACGAGCAGTACTTC.

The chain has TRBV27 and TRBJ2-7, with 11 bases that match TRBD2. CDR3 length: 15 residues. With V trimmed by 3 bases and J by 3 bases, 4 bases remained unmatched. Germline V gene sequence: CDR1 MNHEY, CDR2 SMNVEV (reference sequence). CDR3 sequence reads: CASSFSGRGYYEQYF. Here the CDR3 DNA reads TGTGCCAGCAGTTTTAGCGGGAGGGGGTACTACGAGCAGTACTTC.

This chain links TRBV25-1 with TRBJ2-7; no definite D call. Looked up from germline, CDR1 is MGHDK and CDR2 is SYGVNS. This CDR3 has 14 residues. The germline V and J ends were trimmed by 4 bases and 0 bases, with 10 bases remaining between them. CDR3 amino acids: CASSVSVSSYEQYF. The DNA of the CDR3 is TGTGCCAGCAGTGTTTCAGTTTCCTCCTACGAGCAGTACTTC.

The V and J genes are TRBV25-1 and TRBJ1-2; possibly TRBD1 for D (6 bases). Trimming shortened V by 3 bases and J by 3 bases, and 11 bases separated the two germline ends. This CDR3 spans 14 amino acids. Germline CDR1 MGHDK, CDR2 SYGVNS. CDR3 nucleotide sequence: TGTGCCAGCAGTGAGGTTGGGGGCTACTATGGCTACACCTTC. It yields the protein CASSEVGGYYGYTF.